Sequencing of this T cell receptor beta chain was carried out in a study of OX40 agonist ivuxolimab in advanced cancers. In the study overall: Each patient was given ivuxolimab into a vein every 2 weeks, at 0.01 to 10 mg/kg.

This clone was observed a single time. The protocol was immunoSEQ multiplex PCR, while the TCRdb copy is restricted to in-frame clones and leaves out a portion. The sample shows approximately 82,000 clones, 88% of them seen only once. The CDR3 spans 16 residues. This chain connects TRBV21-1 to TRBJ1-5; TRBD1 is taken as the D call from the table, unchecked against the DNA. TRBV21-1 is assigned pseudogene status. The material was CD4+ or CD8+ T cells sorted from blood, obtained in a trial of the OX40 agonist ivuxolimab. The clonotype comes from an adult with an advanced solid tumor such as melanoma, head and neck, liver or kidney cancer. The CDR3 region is CASSRETGGRSQPQHF. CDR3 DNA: TGTGCCAGCAGCAGAGAGACAGGGGGCAGGAGTCAGCCCCAGCATTTT.